This TCR beta chain was found in a study of cytomegalovirus exposure and HLA in healthy donors. Study observations and caveats: A later analysis reportedly found fewer N-insertions in an Asian-associated ancestry cluster than the approximately 700-donor mean. What TCR beta sequences reportedly achieved was accurate prediction of HLA-A and HLA-B alleles in most subjects. Near-uniform donor sequencing depth was presumed by presence/absence analyses. Confirmation in vitro established that a few CMV-associated chains were specific for CMV antigens.

Primers: 60 Vbeta forward and 13 Jbeta reverse. The protocol was immunoSEQ multiplex PCR, while the TCRdb copy is restricted to in-frame clones and leaves out a portion. The table includes 150,000 to 200,000 clones, around 68% detected once. In the case of this clone: Its antigen is still unknown.

The trim removed 5 bases at V and 2 bases at J, leaving 7 bases unmatched. The CDR3 contains 15 residues. The V gene's germline CDR1 is SGHTA and CDR2 FQGNSA. The source is a man aged 45-65 years in good health and CMV-seronegative. The specimen was PBMCs. This chain links TRBV7-2 with TRBJ2-3; 7 bases agree with TRBD1. CDR3 in DNA: TGTGCCAGCAGCCCGCGGACAGGATCCACAGATACGCAGTATTTT. This encodes CASSPRTGSTDTQYF. Based on the CDR3 plus reference TRBV7-2 and TRBJ2-3, the full variable domain is GAGVSQSPSNKVTEKGKDVELRCDPISGHTALYWYRQSLGQGLEFLIYFQGNSAPDKSGLPSDRFSAERTGGSVSTLTIQRTQQEDSAVYLCASSPRTGSTDTQYFGPGTRLTVL.